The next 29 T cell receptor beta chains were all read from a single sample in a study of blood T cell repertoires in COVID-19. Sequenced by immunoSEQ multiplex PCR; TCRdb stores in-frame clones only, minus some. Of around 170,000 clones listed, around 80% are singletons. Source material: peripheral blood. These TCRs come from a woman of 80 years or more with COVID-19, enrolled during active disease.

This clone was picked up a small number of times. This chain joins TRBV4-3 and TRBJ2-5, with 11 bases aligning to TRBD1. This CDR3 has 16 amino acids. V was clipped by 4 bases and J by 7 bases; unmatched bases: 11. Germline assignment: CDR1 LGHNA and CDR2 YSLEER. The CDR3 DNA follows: TGCGCCAGCAGCCCCCTAATTGGGACAGGGGGGGTGACCCAGTACTTC. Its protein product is CASSPLIGTGGVTQYF.

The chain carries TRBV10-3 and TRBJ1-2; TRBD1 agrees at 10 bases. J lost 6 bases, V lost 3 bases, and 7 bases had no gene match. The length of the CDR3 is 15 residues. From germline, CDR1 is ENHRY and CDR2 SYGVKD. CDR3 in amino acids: CAISDKRQGADGYTF. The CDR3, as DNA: TGTGCCATCAGTGATAAACGACAGGGGGCGGATGGCTACACCTTC.

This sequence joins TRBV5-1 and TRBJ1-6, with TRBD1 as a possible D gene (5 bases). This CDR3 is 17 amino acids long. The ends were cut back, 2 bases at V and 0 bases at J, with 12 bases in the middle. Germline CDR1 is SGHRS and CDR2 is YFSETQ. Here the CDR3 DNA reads TGCGCCAGCAGCTTTTGGGGCCCCAGCTCCTATAATTCACCCCTCCACTTT. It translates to CASSFWGPSSYNSPLHF.

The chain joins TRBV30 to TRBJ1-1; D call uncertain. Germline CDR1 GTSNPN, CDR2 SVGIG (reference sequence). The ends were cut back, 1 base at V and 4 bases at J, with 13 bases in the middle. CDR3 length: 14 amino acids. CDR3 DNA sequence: TGTGCCTGGAGTGGGACTGTTGGAGGCACTGAAGCTTTCTTT. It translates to CAWSGTVGGTEAFF.

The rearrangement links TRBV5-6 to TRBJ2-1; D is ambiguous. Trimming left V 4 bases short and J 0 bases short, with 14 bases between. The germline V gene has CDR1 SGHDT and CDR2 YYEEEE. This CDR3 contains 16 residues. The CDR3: CASSTTLTVSYNEQFF. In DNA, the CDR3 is TGTGCCAGCAGCACGACCCTTACAGTCTCCTACAATGAGCAGTTCTTC.

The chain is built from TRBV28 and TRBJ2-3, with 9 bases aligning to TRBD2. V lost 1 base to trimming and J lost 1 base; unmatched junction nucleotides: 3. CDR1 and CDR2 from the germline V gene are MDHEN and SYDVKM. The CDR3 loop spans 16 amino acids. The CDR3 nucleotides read TGTGCCAGCAGTTTATTTAGGACTAGCGGCACAGATACGCAGTATTTT. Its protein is CASSLFRTSGTDTQYF.

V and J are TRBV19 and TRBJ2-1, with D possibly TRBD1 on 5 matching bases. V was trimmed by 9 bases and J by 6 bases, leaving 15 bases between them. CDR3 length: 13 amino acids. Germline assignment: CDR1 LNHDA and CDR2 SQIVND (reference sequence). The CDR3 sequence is CASSLTVVNEQFF. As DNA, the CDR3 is TGTGCCAGCTCGTTGACAGTTGTCAATGAGCAGTTCTTC. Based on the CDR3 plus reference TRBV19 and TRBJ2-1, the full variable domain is DGGITQSPKYLFRKEGQNVTLSCEQNLNHDAMYWYRQDPGQGLRLIYYSQIVNDFQKGDIAEGYSVSREKKESFPLTVTSAQKNPTAFYLCASSLTVVNEQFFGPGTRLTVL.

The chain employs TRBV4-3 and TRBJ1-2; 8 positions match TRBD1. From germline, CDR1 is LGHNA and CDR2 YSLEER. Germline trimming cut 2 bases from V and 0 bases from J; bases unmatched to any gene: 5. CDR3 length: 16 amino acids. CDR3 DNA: TGCGCCAGCAGCCAATTCAGGGGGCACGCTAACTATGGCTACACCTTC. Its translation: CASSQFRGHANYGYTF.

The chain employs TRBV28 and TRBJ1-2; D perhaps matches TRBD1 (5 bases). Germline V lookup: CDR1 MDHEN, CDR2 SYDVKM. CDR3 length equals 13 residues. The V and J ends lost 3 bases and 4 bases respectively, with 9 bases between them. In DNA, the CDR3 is TGTGCCAGCAGTTTTCGACAGCTCTATGGCTACACCTTC. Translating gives CASSFRQLYGYTF.

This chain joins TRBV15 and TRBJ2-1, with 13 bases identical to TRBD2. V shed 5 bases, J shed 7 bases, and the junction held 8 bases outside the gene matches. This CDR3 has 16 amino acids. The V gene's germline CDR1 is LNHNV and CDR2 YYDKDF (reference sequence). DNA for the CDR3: TGTGCCACCAGCCCACTCGGACTAGCGGGAGAAAATGAGCAGTTCTTC. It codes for CATSPLGLAGENEQFF.

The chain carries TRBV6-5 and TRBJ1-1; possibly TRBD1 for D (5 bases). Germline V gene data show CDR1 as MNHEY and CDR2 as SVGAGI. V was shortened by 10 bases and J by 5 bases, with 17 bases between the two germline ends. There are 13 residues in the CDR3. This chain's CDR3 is CATLITGRTEAFF. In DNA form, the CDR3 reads TGTGCCACCCTTATAACAGGTCGGACTGAAGCTTTCTTT.

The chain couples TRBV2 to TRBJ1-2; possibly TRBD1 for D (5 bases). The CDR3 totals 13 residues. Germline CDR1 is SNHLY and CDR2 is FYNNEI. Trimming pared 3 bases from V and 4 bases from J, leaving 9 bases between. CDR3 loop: CASSEWQGYGYTF. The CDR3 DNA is TGTGCCAGCAGTGAGTGGCAGGGCTATGGCTACACCTTC. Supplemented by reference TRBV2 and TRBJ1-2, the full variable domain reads EPEVTQTPSHQVTQMGQEVILRCVPISNHLYFYWYRQILGQKVEFLVSFYNNEISEKSEIFDDQFSVERPDGSNFTLKIRSTKLEDSAMYFCASSEWQGYGYTFGSGTRLTVV.

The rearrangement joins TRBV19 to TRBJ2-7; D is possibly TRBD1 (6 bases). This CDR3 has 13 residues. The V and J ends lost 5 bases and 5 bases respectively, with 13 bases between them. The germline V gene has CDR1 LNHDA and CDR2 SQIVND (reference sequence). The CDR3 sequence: CASSPAQGNEQYF. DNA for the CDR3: TGTGCCAGTAGTCCGGCACAGGGAAACGAGCAGTACTTC.

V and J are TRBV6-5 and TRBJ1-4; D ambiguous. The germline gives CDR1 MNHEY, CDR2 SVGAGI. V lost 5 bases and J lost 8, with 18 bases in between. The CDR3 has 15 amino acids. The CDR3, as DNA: TGTGCCAGCAGTCGCCGAGGCGAGGGAGGGGAAAAACTGTTTTTT. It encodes CASSRRGEGGEKLFF.

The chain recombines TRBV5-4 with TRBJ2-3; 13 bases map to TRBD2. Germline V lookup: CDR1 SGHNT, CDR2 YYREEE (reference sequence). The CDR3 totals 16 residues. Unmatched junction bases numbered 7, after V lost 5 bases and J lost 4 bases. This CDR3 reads CASRDRLAGGSDTQYF. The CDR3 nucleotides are TGTGCCAGCAGAGACCGACTAGCGGGGGGTTCAGATACGCAGTATTTT.

CDR3 residues: CASSVGGRLAGYNEQFF. As DNA, the CDR3 is TGTGCCAGCAGCGTAGGAGGCCGACTAGCGGGCTACAATGAGCAGTTCTTC. The chain carries TRBV9 and TRBJ2-1; 10 nucleotides agree with TRBD2. V shed 0 bases, J shed 3 bases, and the junction held 6 bases outside the gene matches. Germline V CDR1 and CDR2: SGDLS, YYNGEE. This CDR3 is built from 17 residues. The whole variable domain, remainder taken from reference TRBV9 and TRBJ2-1, is DSGVTQTPKHLITATGQRVTLRCSPRSGDLSVYWYQQSLDQGLQFLIQYYNGEERAKGNILERFSAQQFPDLHSELNLSSLELGDSALYFCASSVGGRLAGYNEQFFGPGTRLTVL.

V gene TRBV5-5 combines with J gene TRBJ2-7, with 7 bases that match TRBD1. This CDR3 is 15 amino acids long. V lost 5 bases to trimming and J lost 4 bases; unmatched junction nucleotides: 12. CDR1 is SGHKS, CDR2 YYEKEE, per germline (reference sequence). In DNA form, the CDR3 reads TGTGCCAGCAGTCCCGGACAGGTCCTTTTTTACGAGCAGTACTTC. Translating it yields CASSPGQVLFYEQYF.

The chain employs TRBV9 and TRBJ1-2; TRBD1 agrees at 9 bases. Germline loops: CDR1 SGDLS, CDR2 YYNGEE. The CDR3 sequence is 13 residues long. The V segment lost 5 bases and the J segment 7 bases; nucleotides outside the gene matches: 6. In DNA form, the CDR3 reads TGTGCCAGCAGAGTTACAGGGGGCTTTGGCTACACCTTC. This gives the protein CASRVTGGFGYTF.

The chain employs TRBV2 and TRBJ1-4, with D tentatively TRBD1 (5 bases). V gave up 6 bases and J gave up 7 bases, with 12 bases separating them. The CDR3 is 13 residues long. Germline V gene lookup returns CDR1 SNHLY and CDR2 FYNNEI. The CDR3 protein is CASRDGTSEKLFF. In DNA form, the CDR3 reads TGTGCCAGCAGAGACGGGACTTCTGAAAAACTGTTTTTT.

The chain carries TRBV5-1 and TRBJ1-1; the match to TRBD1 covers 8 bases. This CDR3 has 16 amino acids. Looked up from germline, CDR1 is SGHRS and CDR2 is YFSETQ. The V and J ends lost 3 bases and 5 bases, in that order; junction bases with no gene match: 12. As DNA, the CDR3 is TGCGCCAGCAGCTCGGCCCCGACAGGGGTGAGGACTGAAGCTTTCTTT. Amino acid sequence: CASSSAPTGVRTEAFF.

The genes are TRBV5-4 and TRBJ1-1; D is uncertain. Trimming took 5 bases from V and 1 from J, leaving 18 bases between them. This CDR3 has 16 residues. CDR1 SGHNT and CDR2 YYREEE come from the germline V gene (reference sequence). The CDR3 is CASRTRPPGENTEAFF. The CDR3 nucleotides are TGTGCCAGCAGAACCCGACCACCCGGGGAGAACACTGAAGCTTTCTTT.

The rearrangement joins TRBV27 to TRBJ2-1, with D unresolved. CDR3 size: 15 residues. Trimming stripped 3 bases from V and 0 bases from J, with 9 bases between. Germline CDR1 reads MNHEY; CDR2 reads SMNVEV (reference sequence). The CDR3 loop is CASSFGGNSYNEQFF. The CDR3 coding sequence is TGTGCCAGCAGTTTCGGCGGAAACTCCTACAATGAGCAGTTCTTC.

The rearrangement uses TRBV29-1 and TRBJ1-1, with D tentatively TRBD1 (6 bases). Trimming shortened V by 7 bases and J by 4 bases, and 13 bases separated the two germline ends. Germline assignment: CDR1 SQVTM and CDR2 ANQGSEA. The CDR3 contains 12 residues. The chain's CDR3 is CSAQDSVTEAFF. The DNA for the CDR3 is TGCAGCGCTCAGGACAGTGTCACTGAAGCTTTCTTT.

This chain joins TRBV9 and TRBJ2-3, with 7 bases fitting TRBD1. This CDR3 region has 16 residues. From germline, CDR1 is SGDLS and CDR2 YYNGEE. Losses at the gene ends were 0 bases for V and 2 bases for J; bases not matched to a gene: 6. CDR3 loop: CASSVGGGQYTDTQYF. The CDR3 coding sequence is TGTGCCAGCAGCGTAGGTGGGGGACAGTACACAGATACGCAGTATTTT.

The CDR3 region is CASSLSLLSEQYF. The CDR3 DNA reads as TGCGCCAGCAGCTTGTCTCTCCTTAGCGAGCAGTACTTC. The chain carries TRBV5-1 and TRBJ2-7; D ambiguous. The length of the CDR3 is 13 residues. V was shortened by 1 base and J by 6 bases, with 11 bases between the two germline ends. Germline-derived CDR1 and CDR2 are SGHRS and YFSETQ.

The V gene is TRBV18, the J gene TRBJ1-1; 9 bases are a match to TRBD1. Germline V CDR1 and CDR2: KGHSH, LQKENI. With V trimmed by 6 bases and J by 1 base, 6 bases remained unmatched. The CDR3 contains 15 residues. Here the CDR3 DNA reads TGTGCCAGCTCGGTCGGACAGGGGCCGAACACTGAAGCTTTCTTT. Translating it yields CASSVGQGPNTEAFF.

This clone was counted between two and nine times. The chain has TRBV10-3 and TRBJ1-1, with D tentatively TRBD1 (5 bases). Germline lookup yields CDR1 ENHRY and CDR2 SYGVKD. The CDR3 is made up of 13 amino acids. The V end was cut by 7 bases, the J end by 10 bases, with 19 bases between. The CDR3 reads CAITTSKQGRAFF. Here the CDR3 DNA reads TGTGCCATCACTACGTCTAAGCAGGGTCGAGCTTTCTTT.

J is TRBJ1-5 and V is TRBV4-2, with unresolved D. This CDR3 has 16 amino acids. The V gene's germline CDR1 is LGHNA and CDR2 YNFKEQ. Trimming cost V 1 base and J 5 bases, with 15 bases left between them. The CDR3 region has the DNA TGTGCCAGCAGCCAAGGCGGCCCGGAGAGGGATCAGCCCCAGCATTTT. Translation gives CASSQGGPERDQPQHF.

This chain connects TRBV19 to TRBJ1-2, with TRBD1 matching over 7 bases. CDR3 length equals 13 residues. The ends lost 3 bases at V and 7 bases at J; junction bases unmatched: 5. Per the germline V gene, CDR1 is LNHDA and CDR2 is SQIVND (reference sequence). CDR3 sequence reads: CASSIQGGSGYTF. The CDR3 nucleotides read TGTGCCAGTAGTATCCAGGGGGGTTCTGGCTACACCTTC.